This entry lists 9 T cell receptor beta chains sequenced from one sample in a study of cytomegalovirus exposure and HLA in healthy donors. The PCR had 60 Vbeta and 13 Jbeta primers. Some clones are missing from TCRdb's copy, which holds only in-frame ones; the method was immunoSEQ multiplex PCR. The table has roughly 130,000 clones, around 83% seen once. The specimen sequenced was PBMCs. All receptors derive from a woman aged 18-29 years in good health and CMV-seropositive.

The chain couples TRBV25-1 to TRBJ2-1; D is perhaps TRBD1 (6 bases). The length of the CDR3 is 18 residues. CDR1 and CDR2 (germline): MGHDK, SYGVNS. The germline V and J ends were trimmed by 0 bases and 0 bases, with 15 bases remaining between them. CDR3 nucleotides: TGTGCCAGCAGTGAATATGAGGACAGCTCTAGCTCCTACAATGAGCAGTTCTTC. Translation gives CASSEYEDSSSSYNEQFF.

The chain has TRBV5-1 and TRBJ2-5; D possibly corresponds to TRBD1 (8 bases). The CDR3 consists of 14 residues. Germline CDR1 and CDR2: SGHRS and YFSETQ. Trimming stripped 7 bases from V and 4 bases from J, with 17 bases between. CDR3 DNA sequence: TGCGCCAGCTCTAGGACAGGGAGGGGAGAGACCCAGTACTTC. This codes for CASSRTGRGETQYF. The full variable domain, its missing parts supplied by reference TRBV5-1 and TRBJ2-5, is KAGVTQTPRYLIKTRGQQVTLSCSPISGHRSVSWYQQTPGQGLQFLFEYFSETQRNKGNFPGRFSGRQFSNSRSEMNVSTLELGDSALYLCASSRTGRGETQYFGPGTRLLVL.

The chain carries TRBV4-1 and TRBJ2-3; the match to TRBD2 covers 8 bases. V trimming: 2 bases; J trimming: 2 bases; junction bases outside the gene matches: 3. The CDR3 covers 15 residues. The germline gives CDR1 MGHRA, CDR2 YSYEKL. Written as DNA, the CDR3 is TGCGCCAGCAGCCAAACACTAGCGGTCACAGATACGCAGTATTTT. Translation: CASSQTLAVTDTQYF.

In this sample, this clone turned up many times. The V gene is TRBV6-6, the J gene TRBJ1-2; TRBD1 agrees at 8 bases. J lost 4 bases, V lost 0 bases, and 4 bases had no gene match. CDR3 length equals 15 residues. The V gene's germline CDR1 is MNHNY and CDR2 SVGAGI (reference sequence). The CDR3 sequence: CASSYSQTGGYGYTF. CDR3 bases: TGTGCCAGCAGTTACTCACAAACAGGGGGCTATGGCTACACCTTC.

The chain is built from TRBV19 and TRBJ2-1, with TRBD1 matching over 8 bases. Germline V CDR1 and CDR2: LNHDA, SQIVND (reference sequence). This CDR3 contains 16 residues. V gave up 3 bases and J gave up 4 bases; unmatched junction bases: 8. CDR3 in amino acids: CASSISGGTGYNEQFF. The CDR3 region has the DNA TGTGCCAGTAGTATTTCTGGTGGGACAGGTTACAATGAGCAGTTCTTC.

This chain connects TRBV30 to TRBJ1-1; no definite D call. With 2 bases removed from V and 6 bases from J, the gap between germline ends came to 7 bases. Germline assignment: CDR1 GTSNPN and CDR2 SVGIG (reference sequence). The CDR3 has 11 residues. The chain's CDR3 is CAWSFEAEAFF. The DNA for the CDR3 is TGTGCCTGGAGTTTCGAGGCTGAAGCTTTCTTT. Together with reference TRBV30 and TRBJ1-1, the CDR3 gives the full variable domain: SQTIHQWPATLVQPVGSPLSLECTVEGTSNPNLYWYRQAAGRGLQLLFYSVGIGQISSEVPQNLSASRPQDRQFILSSKKLLLSDSGFYLCAWSFEAEAFFGQGTRLTVV.

The chain employs TRBV27 and TRBJ2-1; 13 bases match TRBD2. Germline V CDR1 and CDR2: MNHEY, SMNVEV (reference sequence). The CDR3 sequence is 16 residues long. The V gene end was trimmed by 6 bases and the J gene end by 2 bases; junction bases not matched to a gene: 4. In DNA, the CDR3 is TGTGCCAGCAGCGTAGGGACTAGCGGGGCCTACAATGAGCAGTTCTTC. It is translated as CASSVGTSGAYNEQFF.

The chain combines TRBV9 with TRBJ1-2; tentatively, D is TRBD1 (6 bases). The CDR3 is 12 amino acids. Germline V CDR1 and CDR2: SGDLS, YYNGEE. V was clipped by 2 bases and J by 5 bases, with 7 bases between them. In DNA form, the CDR3 reads TGTGCCAGCAGCGTGGACAGATATGGCTACACCTTC. Residues: CASSVDRYGYTF. Full variable domain (outside the CDR3, taken from reference TRBV9 and TRBJ1-2): DSGVTQTPKHLITATGQRVTLRCSPRSGDLSVYWYQQSLDQGLQFLIQYYNGEERAKGNILERFSAQQFPDLHSELNLSSLELGDSALYFCASSVDRYGYTFGSGTRLTVV.

The chain is built from TRBV30 and TRBJ2-7; 8 positions match TRBD2. Germline V gene lookup returns CDR1 GTSNPN and CDR2 SVGIG (reference sequence). The CDR3 is made up of 12 amino acids. Losses at the gene ends were 5 bases for V and 5 bases for J; bases not matched to a gene: 5. The CDR3 loop reads CAWGREGHEQYF. The CDR3 DNA reads as TGTGCCTGGGGACGGGAGGGTCACGAGCAGTACTTC.